In this sample, the clone carrying this TCR beta chain turned up once. These data belong to a study of blood T cell repertoires in COVID-19. Germline loops: CDR1 GTSNPN, CDR2 SVGIG (reference sequence). CDR3 length equals 14 residues. V was pared by 0 bases and J by 5 bases, with 6 bases of the junction left unmatched. Per the study methods: Amplifying reference gene primers gave estimates of nucleated cell counts. TCRdb's copy holds only in-frame clones and misses some; the assay was immunoSEQ multiplex PCR. The DNA was the basis for D and trimming; V, J and clone size are from that table. Among roughly 160,000 clones listed, 88% were seen once.

The chain combines TRBV30 with TRBJ1-2; TRBD1 agrees at 7 bases. Material: peripheral blood. This TCR was recovered from a man between 60 and 75 years old with acute or convalescent COVID-19. This CDR3 is CAWSVWSTGYGYTF. CDR3 nucleotides: TGTGCCTGGAGTGTATGGTCGACAGGGTATGGCTACACCTTC. Complete variable domain (other parts from reference TRBV30 and TRBJ1-2): SQTIHQWPATLVQPVGSPLSLECTVEGTSNPNLYWYRQAAGRGLQLLFYSVGIGQISSEVPQNLSASRPQDRQFILSSKKLLLSDSGFYLCAWSVWSTGYGYTFGSGTRLTVV.